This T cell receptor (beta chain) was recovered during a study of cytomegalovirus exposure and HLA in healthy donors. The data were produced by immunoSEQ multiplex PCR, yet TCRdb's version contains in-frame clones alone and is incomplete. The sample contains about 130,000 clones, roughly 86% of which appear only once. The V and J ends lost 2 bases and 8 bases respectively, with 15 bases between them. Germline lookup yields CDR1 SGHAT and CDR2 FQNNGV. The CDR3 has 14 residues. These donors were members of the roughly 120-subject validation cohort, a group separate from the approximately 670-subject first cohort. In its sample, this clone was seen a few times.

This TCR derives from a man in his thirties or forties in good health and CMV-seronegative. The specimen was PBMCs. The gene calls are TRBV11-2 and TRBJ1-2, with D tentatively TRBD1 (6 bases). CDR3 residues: CASSLSTGNEGYTF. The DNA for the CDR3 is TGTGCCAGCAGCTTATCAACAGGGAATGAAGGCTACACCTTC.